Shown below are 31 T cell receptor beta chains from a single sample sequenced in a study of T cell clonality in common variable immunodeficiency. The protocol was immunoSEQ multiplex PCR, while the TCRdb copy is restricted to in-frame clones and leaves out a portion. The sample contains some 40,000 clones, none of them singletons. The specimen was peripheral blood mononuclear cells. Receptor source: a person aged 18 to 75 in good health.

This clone was observed a handful of times. The read finishes 3 residues shy of the CDR3 end, and the germline J gene is used to complete it. V gene TRBV7-9 combines with J gene TRBJ2-4; 7 bases fit TRBD1. CDR3 length: 11 amino acids. Germline V lookup: CDR1 SEHNR, CDR2 FQNEAQ (reference sequence). The part of the CDR3 DNA that was read is TGTGCCAGCAGCCAAGACAGGGAT. Translated: CASSQDRD. The complete CDR3 reads CASSQDRDQYF.

This clone was recorded at least ten times. The CDR3 end falls 3 residues outside the read, so it is completed with the germline J gene. The V and J genes are TRBV20-1 and TRBJ2-7, with 7 bases fitting TRBD1. With V trimmed by 0 bases and J by 4 bases, 9 bases remained unmatched. In germline, CDR1 is DFQATT, CDR2 SNEGSKA (reference sequence). The CDR3 sequence is 15 residues long. The CDR3 sequence is CSAREEQGFGYEQYF. CDR3 DNA (partial): TGCAGTGCTAGAGAAGAACAGGGGTTTGGGTACGAG.

With respect to this clone: The read ends 3 residues shy of where the CDR3 ends; the end is completed using the germline J gene. This rearrangement joins TRBV20-1 to TRBJ2-7, with 7 nucleotides matching TRBD2. Germline V gene lookup returns CDR1 DFQATT and CDR2 SNEGSKA (reference sequence). The CDR3 sequence is 12 residues long. Incomplete CDR3 DNA: TGCGTAATACTAGCGCTCCGCTACGAG. This encodes CVILALRYE. The whole CDR3 sequence is CVILALRYEQYF.

This clone was recorded many times. Read coverage stops 3 residues before the CDR3 terminus; the germline J gene supplies the remainder. The chain joins TRBV5-1 to TRBJ2-1, with D perhaps TRBD1 (5 bases). Germline assignment: CDR1 SGHRS and CDR2 YFSETQ. Deletions cut 1 base from V and 3 bases from J, with 8 bases between. The CDR3 contains 14 residues. The CDR3: CASSLQGIYNEQFF. Incomplete CDR3 DNA: TGCGCCAGCAGCTTGCAGGGAATCTACAATGAG.

Details on this clone: The missing CDR3 end, 3 residues past where the read stops, is filled in from the germline J gene. V gene TRBV13 combines with J gene TRBJ1-2; D may be TRBD1 (5 bases). The CDR3 spans 14 residues. Germline V gives CDR1 PRHDT, CDR2 FYEKMQ (reference sequence). V was clipped by 5 bases and J by 2 bases, with 12 bases between them. The part of the CDR3 DNA that was read is TGTGCCAGCAGCGCGGGACTGGGGAACTATGGC. This translates into CASSAGLGNYG. The entire CDR3 is CASSAGLGNYGYTF.

This clone was picked up a small number of times. This may be a read error: a much more frequent sequence differs by one nucleotide. The read comes to an end 3 residues before the CDR3 does, leaving the germline J gene to fill in the end. The V and J genes are TRBV19 and TRBJ2-3, with 7 bases fitting TRBD1. The V gene's germline CDR1 is LNHDA and CDR2 SQIVND (reference sequence). This CDR3 is 15 amino acids long. The CDR3 is CASRSQGLSNQPQYF. The part of the CDR3 DNA that was read is TGTGCCAGTAGATCACAGGGGTTGAGCAATCAGCCG.

There are many counts of this clone. The read ends 3 residues shy of where the CDR3 ends; the end is completed using the germline J gene. The V call is TRBV6-4, the J call TRBJ2-5; 8 nucleotides line up with TRBD2. V dropped 8 bases and J dropped 1; count of bases not matched to a gene: 9. Germline values: CDR1 MRHNA, CDR2 SNTAGT. The CDR3 contains 15 residues. The part of the CDR3 DNA that was read is TGTGCCAGCGCTACTAGCGGAGGGGGCCAAGAGACC. Its protein product is CASATSGGGQET. The CDR3 in full is CASATSGGGQETQYF.

This clone was detected many times. Read coverage stops 3 residues before the CDR3 terminus; the germline J gene supplies the remainder. The J gene is TRBJ2-5, the V gene TRBV29-1; unclear D gene. CDR1 is SQVTM and CDR2 is ANQGSEA in the germline V gene. V was cut by 8 bases and J by 1 base, with 8 bases left in between. The CDR3 contains 11 residues. The CDR3 sequence: CSSGLQETQYF. CDR3 DNA (partial): TGCAGCTCGGGTCTCCAAGAGACC.

This clone came up many times. The read stops 3 residues short of the end of the CDR3; the missing end is completed from the germline J gene. This chain links TRBV2 with TRBJ2-4; TRBD1 agrees at 9 bases. V was clipped by 0 bases and J by 8 bases; unmatched bases: 2. CDR3 length: 14 residues. The germline V gene has CDR1 SNHLY and CDR2 FYNNEI. CDR3 bases read: TGTGCCAGCAGTGAAGCGACAGGGGGGCACATT. It is translated as CASSEATGGHI. The CDR3 in full is CASSEATGGHIQYF.

This clone was seen ten or more times. The read terminates 3 residues ahead of where the CDR3 ends, so the germline J gene completes it. The J gene is TRBJ1-1, the V gene TRBV20-1; TRBD1 aligns across 7 bases. This CDR3 spans 14 amino acids. CDR1 DFQATT and CDR2 SNEGSKA come from the germline V gene (reference sequence). J was trimmed by 0 bases and V by 6 bases; bases with no gene match: 7. The part of the CDR3 DNA that was read is TGCAGTGCCAGCAACAGGGGCATGAACACTGAA. Amino acids: CSASNRGMNTE. The CDR3 in full is CSASNRGMNTEAFF.

Concerning this clone: Read data end 3 residues before the CDR3 end; the end is taken from the germline J gene. This sequence joins TRBV20-1 and TRBJ2-1; a weak D match, TRBD2 (5 bases). V was shortened by 0 bases and J by 5 bases, with 14 bases between the two germline ends. Per the germline V gene, CDR1 is DFQATT and CDR2 is SNEGSKA (reference sequence). This CDR3 has 15 residues. Incomplete CDR3 DNA: TGCAGTGCTAGAGATTATAGGGAGACTAACAATGAG. Translated, it gives CSARDYRETNNE. The full CDR3 reads CSARDYRETNNEQFF.

This clone was detected many times. The read finishes 3 residues shy of the CDR3 end, and the germline J gene is used to complete it. The chain uses TRBV10-3 and TRBJ2-1, with D hard to call. V was trimmed by 6 bases and J by 0 bases, leaving 15 bases between them. The CDR3 totals 16 residues. The germline V gene has CDR1 ENHRY and CDR2 SYGVKD. This chain's CDR3 is CAIRETPTYSYNEQFF. CDR3 DNA, as far as it was read: TGTGCCATCAGAGAAACACCAACGTACTCCTACAATGAG.

This clone showed up just a few times. Read coverage stops 3 residues before the CDR3 terminus; the germline J gene supplies the remainder. The gene calls are TRBV5-1 and TRBJ2-5; TRBD2 aligns across 8 bases. V gave up 0 bases and J gave up 0 bases; unmatched junction bases: 7. The CDR3 consists of 17 residues. Per germline, CDR1 SGHRS and CDR2 YFSETQ. Incomplete CDR3 DNA: TGCGCCAGCAGCTTGGCCGCGGGGGGCGGGAACCAAGAGACC. Its protein product is CASSLAAGGGNQET. The CDR3, in full, reads CASSLAAGGGNQETQYF.

This clone was counted many times. Read data end 3 residues before the CDR3 end; the end is taken from the germline J gene. The gene calls are TRBV19 and TRBJ1-1; maybe TRBD1 (5 bases). CDR3 length: 13 residues. The germline V gene has CDR1 LNHDA and CDR2 SQIVND (reference sequence). V dropped 6 bases and J dropped 1 base, with 9 bases sitting between them. CDR3 DNA (partial): TGTGCCAGTAGCGACAGACCGAACACTGAA. Amino acid sequence: CASSDRPNTE. The CDR3 as a whole reads CASSDRPNTEAFF.

This clone was recorded at least ten times. The CDR3 protein is CASSEAGKGGTDTQYF. The part of the CDR3 DNA that was read is TGTGCCAGCAGTGAGGCAGGGAAGGGTGGCACAGATACG. This chain joins TRBV2 and TRBJ2-3; D is possibly TRBD1 (5 bases). The CDR3 end falls 3 residues outside the read, so it is completed with the germline J gene. This CDR3 region has 16 residues. Between the trimmed V and J ends, which lost 3 bases and 1 base, there was a span of 14 bases. The germline CDR1 and CDR2 sequences are SNHLY and FYNNEI.

To note about this clone: Read data end 3 residues before the CDR3 end; the end is taken from the germline J gene. V gene TRBV18 combines with J gene TRBJ2-3, with 7 bases identical to TRBD1. The germline V gene has CDR1 KGHSH and CDR2 LQKENI. This CDR3 comprises 15 residues. The sequenced CDR3 bases are TGTGCCAGCTCACCGGGACAGACCAGCAATCAGCCG. It encodes CASSPGQTSNQP. The whole CDR3 sequence is CASSPGQTSNQPQYF. Full variable domain (outside the CDR3, taken from reference TRBV18 and TRBJ2-3): NAGVMQNPRHLVRRRGQEARLRCSPMKGHSHVYWYRQLPEEGLKFMVYLQKENIIDESGMPKERFSAEFPKEGPSILRIQQVVRGDSAAYFCASSPGQTSNQPQYFGPGTRLTVL.

There are many counts of this clone. The read finishes 3 residues shy of the CDR3 end, and the germline J gene is used to complete it. The chain recombines TRBV5-1 with TRBJ2-3; a possible D gene is TRBD2 (5 bases). The CDR3 spans 15 residues. Germline lookup yields CDR1 SGHRS and CDR2 YFSETQ. V lost 5 bases, J lost 2 bases, and 15 bases lay in between. This CDR3 is CASSHTRLYTDTQYF. The sequenced part of the CDR3 DNA is TGCGCCAGCAGTCACACTCGACTATACACAGATACG.

This clone was observed a handful of times. Read sequence stops 3 residues before the CDR3 end, and the germline J gene provides the missing end. V gene TRBV19 combines with J gene TRBJ2-1, with a possible D match to TRBD1 (5 bases). Germline values: CDR1 LNHDA, CDR2 SQIVND (reference sequence). V lost 4 bases and J 2 bases, leaving 15 bases between the germline ends. CDR3 length: 16 residues. CDR3: CASSREFPDTYNEQFF. Incomplete CDR3 DNA: TGTGCCAGTAGTAGGGAATTCCCGGACACCTACAATGAG.

Many counts were recorded for this clone. The sequence runs out 3 residues before the end of the CDR3; the remainder is reconstructed from the germline J gene. The chain combines TRBV5-1 with TRBJ2-2, with D unclear. Germline V gives CDR1 SGHRS, CDR2 YFSETQ. There are 14 residues in the CDR3. V lost 1 base and J 4 bases, leaving 8 bases between the germline ends. Partial CDR3 DNA: TGCGCCAGCAGCTTGTTGTTCCGCACCGGGGAG. This sequence encodes CASSLLFRTGE. The complete CDR3 protein is CASSLLFRTGELFF.

The CDR3 loop reads CASTPTRISNQPQHF. CDR3 DNA (partial): TGTGCCAGCACCCCCACTCGAATTAGCAATCAGCCC. The chain is built from TRBV6-8 and TRBJ1-5, with D unresolved. Coverage ceases 3 residues before the CDR3 finishes, and the germline J gene fills in the end. The germline CDR1 and CDR2 sequences are MNHGY and SAAAGT. V gave up 7 bases and J gave up 0 bases, with 13 bases separating them. The CDR3 covers 15 residues.

The sample holds many counts of this clone. CDR3 region: CASRLGGQGADEQFF. The CDR3 DNA, read in part, is TGTGCCAGCAGACTGGGGGGACAGGGTGCCGATGAG. The V call is TRBV5-4, the J call TRBJ2-1, with TRBD1 matching over 9 bases. The read ends 3 residues shy of where the CDR3 ends; the end is completed using the germline J gene. Trimming took 5 bases from V and 8 from J; bases not matched to a gene: 11. The CDR3 sequence is 15 residues long. CDR1 and CDR2 (germline): SGHNT, YYREEE (reference sequence).

This clone was detected ten times or more. The read ends 3 residues before the CDR3 terminus; that terminus is restored from the germline J gene. The chain recombines TRBV5-6 with TRBJ1-4, with a tentative D call TRBD1 (5 bases). From germline, CDR1 is SGHDT and CDR2 YYEEEE. CDR3 length: 14 amino acids. Between the trimmed V and J ends, which lost 4 bases and 6 bases, there was a span of 13 bases. The CDR3 bases that were read are TGTGCCAGCAGCCTCGGGGGGTTTTATGAAAAA. It yields the protein CASSLGGFYEK. The CDR3 as a whole reads CASSLGGFYEKLFF. The whole variable domain, remainder taken from reference TRBV5-6 and TRBJ1-4, is DAGVTQSPTHLIKTRGQQVTLRCSPKSGHDTVSWYQQALGQGPQFIFQYYEEEERQRGNFPDRFSGHQFPNYSSELNVNALLLGDSALYLCASSLGGFYEKLFFGSGTQLSVL.

Details on this clone: Sequencing ends 3 residues short of the CDR3 end; the germline J gene provides the rest. The rearrangement joins TRBV2 to TRBJ2-5, with 14 bases aligning to TRBD2. Per germline, CDR1 SNHLY and CDR2 FYNNEI. This CDR3 spans 16 amino acids. Unmatched junction bases numbered 3, after V lost 5 bases and J lost 1 base. The covered CDR3 bases are TGTGCCAGCAGTTACGGGACTAGCGGGGGCCAAGAGACC. Encoded protein: CASSYGTSGGQET. The whole CDR3 sequence reads CASSYGTSGGQETQYF. Full variable domain (remainder filled in from reference TRBV2 and TRBJ2-5): EPEVTQTPSHQVTQMGQEVILRCVPISNHLYFYWYRQILGQKVEFLVSFYNNEISEKSEIFDDQFSVERPDGSNFTLKIRSTKLEDSAMYFCASSYGTSGGQETQYFGPGTRLLVL.

This clone was seen repeatedly, ten times or more. The read finishes 3 residues shy of the CDR3 end, and the germline J gene is used to complete it. V usage is TRBV20-1 and J usage is TRBJ2-7; 15 bases are a match to TRBD2. The CDR3 contains 14 residues. Germline V gene data show CDR1 as DFQATT and CDR2 as SNEGSKA (reference sequence). V was clipped by 5 bases and J by 4 bases; unmatched bases: 3. The part of the CDR3 DNA that was read is TGCAGTGCTGGAGGACTAGCGGGGGGGTACGAG. Its protein is CSAGGLAGGYE. The CDR3, in full, reads CSAGGLAGGYEQYF.

This clone was detected ten times or more. The DNA read from the CDR3 is TGCAGCGTTGATGCGGAGAGCTCCTACGAG. It specifies CSVDAESSYE. The entire CDR3 reads CSVDAESSYEQYF. This chain connects TRBV29-1 to TRBJ2-7, with D unresolved. The observed sequence ends 3 residues before the CDR3 terminus, with the missing tail filled in from the germline J gene. The CDR3 has 13 residues. V was trimmed by 3 bases and J by 0 bases, leaving 9 bases between them. Germline V gene data show CDR1 as SQVTM and CDR2 as ANQGSEA.

In this sample, this clone turned up many times. The DNA ends 3 residues before the CDR3 does, and the rest of the CDR3 is filled in from the germline J gene. The V and J genes are TRBV6-1 and TRBJ2-1; unclear D gene. V dropped 3 bases and J dropped 4 bases, with 7 bases sitting between them. There are 13 residues in the CDR3. Germline V CDR1 and CDR2: MNHNS, SASEGT. The CDR3: CASSDRGYNEQFF. The covered CDR3 bases are TGTGCCAGCAGTGATCGAGGTTACAATGAG.

As to this clone: The missing CDR3 end, 3 residues past where the read stops, is filled in from the germline J gene. The chain is built from TRBV5-1 and TRBJ2-2; D remains unclear. V lost 2 bases and J lost 5, with 7 bases in between. The CDR3 runs 13 residues. Germline V lookup: CDR1 SGHRS, CDR2 YFSETQ. The CDR3 bases that were read are TGCGCCAGCAGCTTAATACAGACCGGGGAG. Translating gives CASSLIQTGE. The CDR3 in its entirety is CASSLIQTGELFF.

In this sample, this clone turned up many times. The observed sequence ends 3 residues before the CDR3 terminus, with the missing tail filled in from the germline J gene. The gene calls are TRBV20-1 and TRBJ1-2; a weak D match, TRBD1 (5 bases). The V end was cut by 5 bases, the J end by 1 base, with 14 bases between. CDR3 size: 14 residues. CDR1 DFQATT and CDR2 SNEGSKA come from the germline V gene (reference sequence). CDR3 DNA, as far as it was read: TGCAGTGCTGGGGGGGGTCCCGTTAACTATGGC. Its translation is CSAGGGPVNYG. The entire CDR3 protein is CSAGGGPVNYGYTF.

In this sample, this clone turned up many times. The read ends 3 residues early relative to the CDR3; the germline J gene fills the gap. The V gene is TRBV19, the J gene TRBJ2-1; the D gene is possibly TRBD1 (6 bases). CDR1 is LNHDA and CDR2 is SQIVND in the germline V gene (reference sequence). V was clipped by 2 bases and J by 3 bases, with 8 bases between them. The CDR3 contains 14 residues. CDR3 DNA, as far as it was read: TGTGCCAGTAGTATAATGGACAGCTACAATGAG. It specifies CASSIMDSYNE. The full CDR3 is CASSIMDSYNEQFF.

This clone was detected many times. The read comes to an end 3 residues before the CDR3 does, leaving the germline J gene to fill in the end. The rearrangement links TRBV2 to TRBJ2-5; D perhaps matches TRBD2 (6 bases). V was clipped by 5 bases and J by 3 bases, with 16 bases between them. This CDR3 is built from 15 residues. The V gene's germline CDR1 is SNHLY and CDR2 FYNNEI. CDR3 amino acids: CASSLYRDFEETQYF. CDR3 DNA (partial): TGTGCCAGCAGTCTATACCGGGACTTTGAAGAGACC.

Concerning this clone itself: Read data end 3 residues before the CDR3 end; the end is taken from the germline J gene. The chain carries TRBV18 and TRBJ2-3, with 8 nucleotides matching TRBD2. Germline V gene lookup returns CDR1 KGHSH and CDR2 LQKENI. The CDR3 consists of 15 residues. Incomplete CDR3 DNA: TGTGCCAGCTCACTTACACTAGCGGAACAAGAGACG. Its translation is CASSLTLAEQET. The whole CDR3 is CASSLTLAEQETQYF.